A single sample gave rise to the 27 T cell receptor beta chains below, sequenced in a study of T-cell memory formation after mild COVID-19. One entry per CDR3 protein results from TCRdb running MiXCR on the 5' RACE reads. The sample has 300,000 or so distinct CDR3 sequences, 16% seen once. The sequencing sample was made of PBMCs or a T cell subset sorted from them (not recorded which). The receptors were sampled from a man aged 18 to 30 who had mild COVID-19 (a few samples of this study predate the infection). Cell type and time point are not known.

This clonotype was observed a few times. The rearrangement links TRBV5-1 to TRBJ2-7; D is ambiguous. Trimming stripped 0 bases from V and 0 bases from J, with 13 bases between. From germline, CDR1 is SGHRS and CDR2 YFSETQ. The CDR3 length is 16 residues. In DNA form, the CDR3 reads TGCGCCAGCAGCTTGGGGTCAGATCCCATCTCCTACGAGCAGTACTTC. It specifies CASSLGSDPISYEQYF.

This clonotype was counted between two and nine times. J is TRBJ2-2 and V is TRBV7-2; unclear D gene. This CDR3 has 15 amino acids. V shed 5 bases and J shed 1 base, with 11 bases lying between them. Germline assignment: CDR1 SGHTA and CDR2 FQGNSA. The CDR3 DNA reads as TGTGCCAGCAGCCCACCAAGGGAGAACACCGGGGAGCTGTTTTTT. It yields the protein CASSPPRENTGELFF.

In this sample, this clonotype turned up a few times. This chain links TRBV7-2 with TRBJ2-3, with D uncertain. Germline-derived CDR1 and CDR2 are SGHTA and FQGNSA. The V and J ends lost 1 base and 2 bases respectively, with 13 bases between them. CDR3 length: 16 residues. The CDR3: CASSLVWRIYTDTQYF. The DNA for the CDR3 is TGTGCCAGCAGCTTAGTCTGGCGGATATACACAGATACGCAGTATTTT. Together with reference TRBV7-2 and TRBJ2-3, the CDR3 gives the full variable domain: GAGVSQSPSNKVTEKGKDVELRCDPISGHTALYWYRQSLGQGLEFLIYFQGNSAPDKSGLPSDRFSAERTGGSVSTLTIQRTQQEDSAVYLCASSLVWRIYTDTQYFGPGTRLTVL.

This clonotype was observed a handful of times. V is TRBV11-2 and J is TRBJ2-7; perhaps TRBD2 as D (6 bases). The germline CDR1 and CDR2 sequences are SGHAT and FQNNGV. Trimming shortened V by 3 bases and J by 0 bases, and 9 bases separated the two germline ends. CDR3 length equals 14 residues. The CDR3 DNA follows: TGTGCCAGCAGCTTCGCCGGGAGCTCCTACGAGCAGTACTTC. The encoded protein is CASSFAGSSYEQYF.

This clonotype occurred a few times. The chain uses TRBV7-2 and TRBJ1-2; no definite D call. V was clipped by 5 bases and J by 4 bases, with 11 bases between them. This CDR3 region has 13 residues. Germline V CDR1 and CDR2: SGHTA, FQGNSA. The CDR3 region is CASSPGSSYGYTF. The CDR3 DNA follows: TGTGCCAGCAGCCCGGGGTCTAGCTATGGCTACACCTTC.

The chain links TRBV7-2 to TRBJ2-7; D may correspond to TRBD1 or TRBD2 (5 bases each). The CDR3 is made up of 14 amino acids. V was cut by 6 bases and J by 5 bases, with 17 bases left in between. Germline V gene lookup returns CDR1 SGHTA and CDR2 FQGNSA. The CDR3 sequence: CASRDPRGRDEQYF. The CDR3 DNA reads as TGTGCCAGCAGAGACCCTCGGGGCCGCGACGAGCAGTACTTC.

This clonotype appeared many times. J is TRBJ1-2 and V is TRBV20-1; 7 nucleotides agree with TRBD1. V lost 2 bases, J lost 5 bases, and 8 bases stayed unmatched. Per the germline V gene, CDR1 is DFQATT and CDR2 is SNEGSKA (reference sequence). The CDR3 sequence is 14 residues long. CDR3 DNA sequence: TGCAGTGCTAGAAGGAGGGGGCGGGTTTATGGCTACACCTTC. Protein product: CSARRRGRVYGYTF.

This clonotype was observed a handful of times. V is TRBV7-2 and J is TRBJ1-2; 8 nucleotides align to TRBD1. The CDR3 sequence is 15 residues long. Germline V gene sequence: CDR1 SGHTA, CDR2 FQGNSA. V shed 4 bases, J shed 2 bases, and the junction held 6 bases outside the gene matches. CDR3 sequence reads: CASSYQTGANYGYTF. Here the CDR3 DNA reads TGTGCCAGCAGCTATCAGACAGGGGCGAACTATGGCTACACCTTC.

This chain connects TRBV5-5 to TRBJ1-2; D not certain. Germline assignment: CDR1 SGHKS and CDR2 YYEKEE (reference sequence). CDR3 length equals 15 residues. V lost 6 bases and J lost 2, with 17 bases in between. The CDR3 DNA sequence: TGTGCCAGCAACTTTTCCCCTACACGCAACTATGGCTACACCTTC. Amino acid sequence: CASNFSPTRNYGYTF.

CDR3 bases: TGTGCCAGCAGCGTACAGGGTGACTTAAGGACAGATACGCAGTATTTT. This encodes CASSVQGDLRTDTQYF. V usage is TRBV9 and J usage is TRBJ2-3, with D possibly being TRBD1 (5 bases). The CDR3 extends over 16 amino acids. From germline, CDR1 is SGDLS and CDR2 YYNGEE. Trimming cost V 1 base and J 3 bases, with 15 bases left between them.

This clonotype was detected ten times or more. The genes are TRBV7-6 and TRBJ1-2, with TRBD1 as a possible D gene (6 bases). V was clipped by 1 base and J by 6 bases, with 15 bases between them. The CDR3 totals 15 residues. Germline V CDR1 and CDR2: SGHVS, FNYEAQ. CDR3 nucleotide sequence: TGTGCCAGCAGCTTAGTGGTTTCAGGGGACGATGGCTACACCTTC. It specifies CASSLVVSGDDGYTF.

The chain recombines TRBV14 with TRBJ2-3; no clear D gene. Germline V gives CDR1 SGHDN, CDR2 FVKESK. The V end lost 1 base, the J end lost 2 bases, and 7 bases lay between the germline ends. The CDR3 is made up of 14 amino acids. CDR3 loop: CASSQGFSTDTQYF. The CDR3 DNA reads TGTGCCAGCAGCCAAGGGTTCTCCACAGATACGCAGTATTTT. The full variable domain, in which reference TRBV14 and TRBJ2-3 provide the parts outside the CDR3, is EAGVTQFPSHSVIEKGQTVTLRCDPISGHDNLYWYRRVMGKEIKFLLHFVKESKQDESGMPNNRFLAERTGGTYSTLKVQPAELEDSGVYFCASSQGFSTDTQYFGPGTRLTVL.

This clonotype was observed a few times. This sequence joins TRBV6-5 and TRBJ2-2; no clear D gene. The V and J ends lost 6 bases and 0 bases respectively, with 5 bases between them. The CDR3 is 13 amino acids. CDR1 and CDR2 (germline): MNHEY, SVGAGI. CDR3 sequence reads: CASRDPNTGELFF. The CDR3 region has the DNA TGTGCCAGCAGAGACCCGAACACCGGGGAGCTGTTTTTT.

This clonotype was picked up a small number of times. The rearrangement uses TRBV5-5 and TRBJ1-1, with 9 nucleotides matching TRBD1. The CDR3 length is 15 residues. Looked up from germline, CDR1 is SGHKS and CDR2 is YYEKEE (reference sequence). The trim removed 4 bases at V and 3 bases at J, leaving 7 bases unmatched. As DNA, the CDR3 is TGTGCCAGCAGCGATCCGGGACAGGGAGACACTGAAGCTTTCTTT. This gives the protein CASSDPGQGDTEAFF.

This sequence joins TRBV4-3 and TRBJ1-5; no reliable D call. Trimming removed 1 base at V and 0 bases at J, with 7 bases between. The germline gives CDR1 LGHNA, CDR2 YSLEER. This CDR3 has 15 residues. The DNA of the CDR3 is TGCGCCAGCAGCCAAGGCCAGAATAGCAATCAGCCCCAGCATTTT. Translation gives CASSQGQNSNQPQHF.

This clonotype came up a few times. The chain is built from TRBV3-1 and TRBJ2-7, with D possibly matching TRBD1 (5 bases). CDR3 length equals 13 residues. Germline-derived CDR1 and CDR2 are LGHDT and YNNKEL (reference sequence). Trimming took off 0 bases at V and 4 bases at J, with 7 bases between the two ends. This CDR3 is CASSQEAGYEQYV. DNA for the CDR3: TGTGCCAGCAGCCAAGAGGCAGGGTACGAGCAGTACGTC.

This clonotype was detected only a few times. The rearrangement joins TRBV20-1 to TRBJ1-6; no clear D gene. CDR3 length: 14 amino acids. Trimming took off 2 bases at V and 7 bases at J, with 12 bases between the two ends. Looked up from germline, CDR1 is DFQATT and CDR2 is SNEGSKA (reference sequence). CDR3 nucleotide sequence: TGCAGTGCTAGACCCGGACGGCAAAATTCACCCCTCCACTTT. Translating it yields CSARPGRQNSPLHF.

The table lists this clonotype with a few counts. The chain combines TRBV6-1 with TRBJ2-5; D may be TRBD1 or TRBD2 (6 bases each). Germline V gene lookup returns CDR1 MNHNS and CDR2 SASEGT. Between the trimmed V and J ends, which lost 2 bases and 9 bases, there was a span of 19 bases. The CDR3 runs to 15 residues. The CDR3 loop reads CASSEWVGGAEAQYF. The CDR3 DNA follows: TGTGCCAGCAGTGAATGGGTCGGGGGCGCGGAGGCCCAGTACTTC.

This clonotype was found many times. The chain combines TRBV5-1 with TRBJ1-1, with TRBD1 matching 7 bases. CDR1 and CDR2 from the germline V gene are SGHRS and YFSETQ. V gave up 4 bases and J gave up 4 bases; unmatched junction bases: 10. This CDR3 comprises 15 residues. The CDR3 nucleotides are TGCGCCAGCAGCGTTACCGGGACAGTGGGCACTGAAGCTTTCTTT. Protein: CASSVTGTVGTEAFF.

Only a few counts were recorded for this clonotype. This chain joins TRBV4-3 and TRBJ2-1; TRBD2 might be the D (6 bases). The V end was cut by 0 bases, the J end by 2 bases, with 14 bases between. Germline-derived CDR1 and CDR2 are LGHNA and YSLEER. The CDR3 covers 17 residues. The CDR3 region has the DNA TGCGCCAGCAGCCAAGATGGCGCGGGGCCCCCCTACAATGAGCAGTTCTTC. It specifies CASSQDGAGPPYNEQFF.

This clonotype was detected many times. V and J are TRBV7-8 and TRBJ1-6, with D unresolved. CDR1 is SGHVS, CDR2 FQNEAQ, per germline. Trimming pared 1 base from V and 0 bases from J, leaving 10 bases between. CDR3 size: 17 residues. CDR3 sequence (DNA): TGTGCCAGCAGCTTAGGGGCTTTGAGCTCCTATAATTCACCCCTCCACTTT. Translation gives CASSLGALSSYNSPLHF.

The chain uses TRBV7-2 and TRBJ1-1, with D maybe TRBD1 (6 bases). Germline V gives CDR1 SGHTA, CDR2 FQGNSA. CDR3 length: 13 residues. Trimming stripped 5 bases from V and 2 bases from J, with 9 bases between. In DNA form, the CDR3 reads TGTGCCAGCAGCCGGGACACCAACACTGAAGCTTTCTTT. Translated: CASSRDTNTEAFF. Using reference TRBV7-2 and TRBJ1-1 for the parts outside the CDR3, the full variable domain is GAGVSQSPSNKVTEKGKDVELRCDPISGHTALYWYRQSLGQGLEFLIYFQGNSAPDKSGLPSDRFSAERTGGSVSTLTIQRTQQEDSAVYLCASSRDTNTEAFFGQGTRLTVV.

This chain uses TRBV6-5 with TRBJ1-2; D remains ambiguous. This CDR3 is 12 amino acids long. Germline CDR1 is MNHEY and CDR2 is SVGAGI. Trimming took 6 bases from V and 4 from J, leaving 9 bases between them. CDR3 region: CASSRNGYGYTF. The CDR3, as DNA: TGTGCCAGCAGCAGAAATGGCTATGGCTACACCTTC.

This sequence joins TRBV20-1 and TRBJ2-1; 10 bases align to TRBD2. J was trimmed by 9 bases and V by 4 bases; bases with no gene match: 9. Germline loops: CDR1 DFQATT, CDR2 SNEGSKA (reference sequence). This CDR3 contains 14 residues. CDR3 in DNA: TGCAGTGCTACCCGAGAGCGGGGGGGCCGTGAGCAGTTCTTC. This codes for CSATRERGGREQFF.

This clonotype has only a few counts. The chain combines TRBV7-9 with TRBJ2-6; TRBD1 agrees at 8 bases. CDR3 size: 20 residues. Trimming cost V 7 bases and J 0 bases; bases outside gene matches: 17. Per the germline V gene, CDR1 is SEHNR and CDR2 is FQNEAQ (reference sequence). The CDR3 nucleotides read TGTGCCAGCACCCCACCCACAGGACAGGGCCGTTACTCTGGGGCCAACGTCCTGACTTTC. The encoded protein is CASTPPTGQGRYSGANVLTF.

The table lists this clonotype with a few counts. This chain connects TRBV7-3 to TRBJ1-1, with D unclear. The CDR3 sequence is 14 residues long. The ends were cut back, 2 bases at V and 1 base at J, with 8 bases in the middle. The germline gives CDR1 SGHTA, CDR2 FQGTGA. As DNA, the CDR3 is TGTGCCAGCAGCTTATATAGTGGGAACACTGAAGCTTTCTTT. Residues: CASSLYSGNTEAFF.

The chain joins TRBV20-1 to TRBJ2-7; D may be TRBD2 (6 bases). CDR3 length: 10 amino acids. V lost 3 bases and J 7 bases, leaving 7 bases between the germline ends. Germline CDR1 and CDR2: DFQATT and SNEGSKA (reference sequence). The CDR3 coding sequence is TGCAGTGCTAGCGGGGGTGAGCAGTACTTC. Translated: CSASGGEQYF.